This T cell receptor (beta chain) was obtained from a study of immune heterogeneity within non-small cell lung tumors. In the study overall: Of the tumors, several were squamous cell, approximately nine non-squamous, and 1 not otherwise specified.

The germline V and J ends were trimmed by 0 bases and 11 bases, with 13 bases remaining between them. Per the germline V gene, CDR1 is SGHAT and CDR2 is FQNNGV. The CDR3 totals 13 residues. Amplification of TCR beta CDR3 was performed by multiplex PCR with 32 V and 13 J primers. TCRdb processed the multiplex PCR reads anew with MiXCR; each CDR3 protein has one entry. Counted here are around 15,000 distinct CDR3 sequences, over 25% occurring once; the ten biggest clones make up less than 4.5%. Points from the study as a whole: T-cell clonality in a given local region correlated moderately yet significantly with the local tumor mutational burden (R around 0.36).

Template input was genomic DNA from bulk tumor (600 ng per sample). Surgical sampling yielded several biopsies per primary tumor (spaced far apart). Patients with untreated, newly diagnosed non-small cell lung cancer underwent curative surgery. Newly diagnosed non-small cell lung cancer patients undergoing curative-intent surgery served as donors. Details on this clonotype: Its antigen is unidentified.

This clonotype was sampled from a man aged 35 to 55 with non-small cell lung cancer. Sequencing was performed on lung tumor tissue. The rearrangement links TRBV11-2 to TRBJ1-1; tentatively, D is TRBD1 (5 bases). DNA for the CDR3: TGTGCCAGCAGCTTAGAGTCCGGGGCTTGGGCTTTCTTT. Amino acids: CASSLESGAWAFF. Full variable domain (missing parts from reference TRBV11-2 and TRBJ1-1): EAGVAQSPRYKIIEKRQSVAFWCNPISGHATLYWYQQILGQGPKLLIQFQNNGVVDDSQLPKDRFSAERLKGVDSTLKIQPAKLEDSAVYLCASSLESGAWAFFGQGTRLTVV.